The entry below gives a single T cell receptor beta chain sequence along with its context. Its cognate antigen is unknown. The data were taken from a study of immune evolution from preneoplasia to lung adenocarcinoma. Study background: HLA loss of heterozygosity: over 5.5% AIS, 15% MIA, roughly 30% ADC, none AAH. Notes on the study in general: Normal lung had the highest top T cell clone frequencies.

This table comes from immunoSEQ multiplex PCR, and its TCRdb copy is limited to in-frame clones, with some not included. This repertoire shows fewer than 12,000 clones, roughly 82% found once; its top ten account for roughly 3.5%. Patients had resection in Japan or China between about 2014 and 2017. Sequencing was done on a sample of FFPE minimally invasive lung adenocarcinoma tissue. The TCR comes from a person aged 65-85 years with lung adenocarcinoma.

The CDR3 loop is CASSSSSYGYTF. The CDR3 DNA reads as TGTGCCAGCAGCTCTAGTAGCTATGGCTACACCTTC. J is TRBJ1-2 and V is TRBV7-8; D not resolved. V shed 4 bases and J shed 4 bases, with 7 bases lying between them. The CDR3 extends over 12 amino acids. CDR1 and CDR2 (germline): SGHVS, FQNEAQ.